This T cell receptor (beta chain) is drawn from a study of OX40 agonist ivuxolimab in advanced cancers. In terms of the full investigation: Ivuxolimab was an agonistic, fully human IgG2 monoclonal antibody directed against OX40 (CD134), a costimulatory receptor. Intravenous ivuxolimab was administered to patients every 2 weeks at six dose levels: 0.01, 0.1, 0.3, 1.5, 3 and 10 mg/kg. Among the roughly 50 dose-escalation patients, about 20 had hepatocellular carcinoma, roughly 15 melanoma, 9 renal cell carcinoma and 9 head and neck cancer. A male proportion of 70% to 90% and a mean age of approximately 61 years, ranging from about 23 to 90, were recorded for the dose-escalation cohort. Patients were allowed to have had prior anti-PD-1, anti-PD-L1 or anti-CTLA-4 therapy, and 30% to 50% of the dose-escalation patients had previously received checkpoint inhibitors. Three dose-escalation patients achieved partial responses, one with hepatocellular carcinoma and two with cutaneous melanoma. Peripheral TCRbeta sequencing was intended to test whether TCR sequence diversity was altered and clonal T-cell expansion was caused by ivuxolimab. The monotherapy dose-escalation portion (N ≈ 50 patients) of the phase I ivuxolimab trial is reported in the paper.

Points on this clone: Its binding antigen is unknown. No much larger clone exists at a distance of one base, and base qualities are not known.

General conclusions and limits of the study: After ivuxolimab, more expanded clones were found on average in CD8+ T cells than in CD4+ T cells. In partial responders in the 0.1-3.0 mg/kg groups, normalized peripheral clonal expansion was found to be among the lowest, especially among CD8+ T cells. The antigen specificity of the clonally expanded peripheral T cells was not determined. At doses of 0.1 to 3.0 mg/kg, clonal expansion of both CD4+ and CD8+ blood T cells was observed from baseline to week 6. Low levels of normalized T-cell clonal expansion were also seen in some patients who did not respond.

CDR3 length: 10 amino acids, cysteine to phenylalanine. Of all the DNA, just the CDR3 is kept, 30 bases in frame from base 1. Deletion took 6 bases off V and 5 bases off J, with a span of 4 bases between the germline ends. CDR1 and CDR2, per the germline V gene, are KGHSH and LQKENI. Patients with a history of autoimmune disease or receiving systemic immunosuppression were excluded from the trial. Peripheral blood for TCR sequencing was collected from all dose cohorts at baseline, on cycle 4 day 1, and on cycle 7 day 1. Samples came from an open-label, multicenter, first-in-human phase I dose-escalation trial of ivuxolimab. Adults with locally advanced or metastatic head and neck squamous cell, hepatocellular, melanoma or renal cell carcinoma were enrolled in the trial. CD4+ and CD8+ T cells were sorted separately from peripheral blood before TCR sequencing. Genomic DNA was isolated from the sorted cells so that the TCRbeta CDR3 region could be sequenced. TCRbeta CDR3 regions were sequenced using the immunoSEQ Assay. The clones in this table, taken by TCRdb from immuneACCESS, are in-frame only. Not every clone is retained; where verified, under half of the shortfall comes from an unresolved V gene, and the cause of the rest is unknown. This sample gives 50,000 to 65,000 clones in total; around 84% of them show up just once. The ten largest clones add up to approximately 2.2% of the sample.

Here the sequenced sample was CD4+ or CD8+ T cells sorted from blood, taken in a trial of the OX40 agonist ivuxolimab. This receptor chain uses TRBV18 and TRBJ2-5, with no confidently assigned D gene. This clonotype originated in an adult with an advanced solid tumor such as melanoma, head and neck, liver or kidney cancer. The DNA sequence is TGTGCCAGCTCGGATGAGACCCAGTACTTC. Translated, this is CASSDETQYF.